What follows are 18 T cell receptor beta chains derived from one specimen sequenced in a study of blood T cell repertoires in COVID-19. Generated by immunoSEQ multiplex PCR, the TCRdb table keeps only in-frame clones and is missing some. The sample has some 74,000 clones, roughly nine tenths seen once; the top ten hold just over 2.5%. Material for sequencing was peripheral blood. The receptors were gathered from a man aged 50-60 years with COVID-19, enrolled during active disease.

The genes are TRBV6-5 and TRBJ2-7; 9 bases line up with TRBD1. The CDR3 contains 15 residues. The V gene's germline CDR1 is MNHEY and CDR2 SVGAGI. Unmatched junction bases numbered 9, after V lost 5 bases and J lost 4 bases. The CDR3 DNA sequence: TGTGCCAGCAGTCGCCTGACAGGGGGTGGGTACGAGCAGTACTTC. Amino acid sequence: CASSRLTGGGYEQYF.

This clone was seen only a few times. V is TRBV5-1 and J is TRBJ1-5, with 8 positions matching TRBD1. Germline values: CDR1 SGHRS, CDR2 YFSETQ. The V gene end was trimmed by 4 bases and the J gene end by 7 bases; junction bases not matched to a gene: 7. The CDR3 sequence is 14 residues long. The CDR3 reads CASSPGQGTQPQHF. In nucleotides, the CDR3 is TGCGCCAGCAGCCCCGGACAGGGAACCCAGCCCCAGCATTTT.

This clone is a singleton in its sample. The CDR3 here is CASSPVAGRTDTQYF. The CDR3 bases are TGTGCCAGCAGCCCGGTAGCGGGGCGCACAGATACGCAGTATTTT. The chain has TRBV7-2 and TRBJ2-3, with 8 positions matching TRBD2. V shed 5 bases and J 1 base; nucleotides not matched to a gene: 5. The germline V gene has CDR1 SGHTA and CDR2 FQGNSA. There are 15 residues in the CDR3. The entire variable domain, with the rest obtained from reference TRBV7-2 and TRBJ2-3, is as follows: GAGVSQSPSNKVTEKGKDVELRCDPISGHTALYWYRQSLGQGLEFLIYFQGNSAPDKSGLPSDRFSAERTGGSVSTLTIQRTQQEDSAVYLCASSPVAGRTDTQYFGPGTRLTVL.

The chain employs TRBV5-1 and TRBJ2-1, with 8 bases fitting TRBD2. Germline lookup yields CDR1 SGHRS and CDR2 YFSETQ. The length of the CDR3 is 16 residues. Germline trimming cut 4 bases from V and 8 bases from J; bases unmatched to any gene: 14. The CDR3 sequence: CASSPSPGRVGDEQFF. CDR3 DNA sequence: TGCGCCAGCAGCCCTTCACCCGGGAGGGTTGGAGATGAGCAGTTCTTC.

CDR3 bases: TGTGCCAGCAGCTTAATTCTAGCGGGAGCGGATACGCAGTATTTT. It encodes CASSLILAGADTQYF. The chain employs TRBV13 and TRBJ2-3; 10 positions agree with TRBD2. V gave up 2 bases and J gave up 6 bases; unmatched junction bases: 5. CDR3 length equals 15 residues. Looked up from germline, CDR1 is PRHDT and CDR2 is FYEKMQ (reference sequence). Combining the CDR3 with reference TRBV13 and TRBJ2-3 gives the whole variable domain AAGVIQSPRHLIKEKRETATLKCYPIPRHDTVYWYQQGPGQDPQFLISFYEKMQSDKGSIPDRFSAQQFSDYHSELNMSSLELGDSALYFCASSLILAGADTQYFGPGTRLTVL.

The genes are TRBV12-3 or TRBV12-4 and TRBJ1-5; possibly TRBD1 for D (6 bases). This CDR3 contains 13 residues. V was cut by 6 bases and J by 7 bases, with 13 bases left in between. The CDR3 here is CASSLTGGQPQHF. In nucleotides, the CDR3 is TGTGCCAGCAGCCTAACGGGGGGCCAGCCCCAGCATTTT.

The chain is built from TRBV19 and TRBJ2-3; D gene uncertain. Germline V gene data show CDR1 as LNHDA and CDR2 as SQIVND (reference sequence). Trimming stripped 3 bases from V and 7 bases from J, with 14 bases between. The CDR3 spans 14 residues. The CDR3 sequence: CASSISKWANTQYF. CDR3 DNA: TGTGCCAGTAGTATTAGTAAGTGGGCCAATACGCAGTATTTT.

The chain carries TRBV28 and TRBJ2-1; 7 bases line up with TRBD1. After removal of 2 bases from V and 3 bases from J, the junction contained 7 bases not matched to a gene. CDR1 MDHEN and CDR2 SYDVKM come from the germline V gene. This CDR3 spans 16 amino acids. The CDR3 DNA reads TGTGCCAGCAGTTTACCCCCACAGGGGCTCTACAATGAGCAGTTCTTC. Protein product: CASSLPPQGLYNEQFF.

The gene calls are TRBV10-3 and TRBJ2-2, with D perhaps TRBD1 (6 bases). CDR1 ENHRY and CDR2 SYGVKD come from the germline V gene. The length of the CDR3 is 15 residues. V gave up 11 bases and J gave up 4 bases, with 20 bases separating them. The CDR3: CASRPGHLSTGELFF. CDR3 sequence (DNA): TGTGCCTCTCGACCGGGACACCTTTCCACCGGGGAGCTGTTTTTT.

The rearrangement joins TRBV5-4 to TRBJ2-7, with TRBD1 matching over 9 bases. The CDR3 is made up of 16 amino acids. V gave up 4 bases and J gave up 2 bases; unmatched junction bases: 10. CDR1 and CDR2 (germline): SGHNT, YYREEE (reference sequence). The CDR3 DNA is TGTGCCAGCAGCGGCTTACAGGGGGCCCAAACCTACGAGCAGTACTTC. This gives the protein CASSGLQGAQTYEQYF. Filled out from reference TRBV5-4 and TRBJ2-7, the complete variable domain reads ETGVTQSPTHLIKTRGQQVTLRCSSQSGHNTVSWYQQALGQGPQFIFQYYREEENGRGNFPPRFSGLQFPNYSSELNVNALELDDSALYLCASSGLQGAQTYEQYFGPGTRLTVT.

The chain links TRBV27 to TRBJ1-5; 8 bases are shared with TRBD1. This CDR3 region has 14 residues. Germline V gene sequence: CDR1 MNHEY, CDR2 SMNVEV (reference sequence). Trimming at V came to 2 bases and at J to 5 bases, leaving 2 bases not matched to a gene. CDR3 sequence: CASSLQTGDQPQHF. CDR3 in DNA: TGTGCCAGCAGTTTACAGACAGGGGATCAGCCCCAGCATTTT.

CDR3 residues: CASKAGSFQETQYF. The CDR3 nucleotides read TGTGCCAGCAAAGCGGGCAGCTTCCAAGAGACCCAGTACTTC. This chain links TRBV28 with TRBJ2-5, with D perhaps matching TRBD2 (6 bases). Between the trimmed V and J ends, which lost 7 bases and 1 base, there was a span of 13 bases. The V gene's germline CDR1 is MDHEN and CDR2 SYDVKM. The CDR3 sequence is 14 residues long. The full variable domain, rest sourced from reference TRBV28 and TRBJ2-5, is DVKVTQSSRYLVKRTGEKVFLECVQDMDHENMFWYRQDPGLGLRLIYFSYDVKMKEKGDIPEGYSVSREKKERFSLILESASTNQTSMYLCASKAGSFQETQYFGPGTRLLVL.

In this sample, this clone turned up once. The V and J genes are TRBV5-1 and TRBJ2-1; TRBD2 matches at 10 bases. Trimming at V came to 0 bases and at J to 8 bases, leaving 11 bases not matched to a gene. CDR1 and CDR2 (germline): SGHRS, YFSETQ. The CDR3 spans 17 residues. As DNA, the CDR3 is TGCGCCAGCAGCTTGGGCCTAGCGGGAGAGGGAGGGGATGAGCAGTTCTTC. This codes for CASSLGLAGEGGDEQFF. Filled out from reference TRBV5-1 and TRBJ2-1, the complete variable domain reads KAGVTQTPRYLIKTRGQQVTLSCSPISGHRSVSWYQQTPGQGLQFLFEYFSETQRNKGNFPGRFSGRQFSNSRSEMNVSTLELGDSALYLCASSLGLAGEGGDEQFFGPGTRLTVL.

The gene calls are TRBV28 and TRBJ2-7, with 10 bases that match TRBD1. The CDR3 sequence is 13 residues long. Trimming removed 6 bases from V and 7 bases from J; junction bases left unmatched: 6. CDR1 and CDR2 (germline): MDHEN, SYDVKM. This CDR3 reads CASRTTGGLEQYF. CDR3 nucleotide sequence: TGTGCCAGCAGAACGACAGGGGGCCTAGAGCAGTACTTC.

The genes are TRBV7-8 and TRBJ2-3; 12 nucleotides agree with TRBD2. The V gene's germline CDR1 is SGHVS and CDR2 FQNEAQ. This CDR3 region has 20 residues. With 2 bases clipped from V and 0 bases from J, the junction kept 12 bases outside the gene matches. CDR3 nucleotide sequence: TGTGCCAGCAGCTTAAGGACTAGCGGGATGACAGGGATCAGCACAGATACGCAGTATTTT. Its protein product is CASSLRTSGMTGISTDTQYF.

In its sample, this clone was seen once. This sequence joins TRBV5-8 and TRBJ2-3; 15 bases match TRBD2. J lost 6 bases, V lost 4 bases, and 9 bases had no gene match. CDR3 size: 17 residues. Germline CDR1 is SGHTS and CDR2 is YDEGEE. CDR3 DNA sequence: TGTGCCAGCAGCCCGGCCCGGACTAGCGGGAGGGGGGATACGCAGTATTTT. Translation gives CASSPARTSGRGDTQYF.

V and J are TRBV10-3 and TRBJ2-1, with TRBD2 identical over 7 bases. The CDR3 covers 16 residues. The V gene's germline CDR1 is ENHRY and CDR2 SYGVKD. With 4 bases clipped from V and 4 bases from J, the junction kept 10 bases outside the gene matches. The CDR3 DNA sequence: TGTGCCATCAGTGGAACCGGGACTATCGAATACAATGAGCAGTTCTTC. Translation: CAISGTGTIEYNEQFF.

The chain couples TRBV19 to TRBJ1-5, with 7 bases lining up with TRBD1. Germline CDR1 reads LNHDA; CDR2 reads SQIVND (reference sequence). The CDR3 contains 14 residues. The V segment lost 4 bases and the J segment 4 bases; nucleotides outside the gene matches: 4. The CDR3, as DNA: TGTGCCAGTAGTACGGACAGGTCGAATCAGCCCCAGCATTTT. Its translation: CASSTDRSNQPQHF.